The 18 T cell receptor beta chains reported below all come from one sample, sequenced in a study of vaccination and CD4 T cells after COVID-19. The Oncomine TCR Beta short-read assay was applied to DNA of cultured CD4+ T cells. TCRdb fed the PCR reads into MiXCR, producing one record per CDR3 protein. The table has nearly 25,000 distinct CDR3 sequences, 30% seen once; the top ten hold approximately 3%. Time point meaning: late sampling 161 to 241 days after vaccination in three convalescent patients. The treatment denotes: approximately 9-day PBMC culture with coronavirus spike peptide pools or control peptides (ViraFEST assay). No antigen is known for these receptors. Sequencing used CD4+ T cells from blood, cultured in vitro, obtained about 7 months after SARS-CoV-2 vaccination. The receptors shown here come from a human donor who had recovered from COVID-19.

The rearrangement joins TRBV19 to TRBJ2-5, with 10 nucleotides matching TRBD2. Trimming removed 5 bases from V and 1 base from J; junction bases left unmatched: 7. Germline CDR1 LNHDA, CDR2 SQIVND (reference sequence). CDR3 size: 16 residues. CDR3 loop: CASSLASGSVQETQYF. The CDR3 nucleotides are TGTGCCAGTAGTCTCGCTAGCGGGAGTGTCCAAGAGACCCAGTACTTC.

The chain carries TRBV20-1 and TRBJ1-1, with TRBD1 matching over 7 bases. This CDR3 has 14 amino acids. The germline V gene encodes CDR1 DFQATT and CDR2 SNEGSKA (reference sequence). Trimming took 0 bases from V and 3 from J; bases not matched to a gene: 4. The CDR3 spells CSARDRRGYTEAFF. The CDR3 DNA sequence: TGCAGTGCTAGAGACCGCAGGGGGTACACTGAAGCTTTCTTT.

This chain links TRBV7-8 with TRBJ2-1; TRBD2 is a possible D gene (5 bases). Germline V gives CDR1 SGHVS, CDR2 FQNEAQ. The length of the CDR3 is 14 residues. The V end lost 4 bases, the J end lost 7 bases, and 14 bases lay between the germline ends. The chain's CDR3 is CASSSGLRGNEQFF. The CDR3 bases are TGTGCCAGCAGCTCCGGACTGAGAGGGAATGAGCAGTTCTTC.

The chain links TRBV7-2 to TRBJ1-6, with D possibly being TRBD1 (5 bases). The V gene's germline CDR1 is SGHTA and CDR2 FQGNSA. CDR3 length: 16 amino acids. The V and J ends lost 5 bases and 9 bases respectively, with 20 bases between them. The CDR3 DNA sequence: TGTGCCAGCAGCCACACCCGTGGAGGGGCTAGTTCACCCCTCCACTTT. Translation: CASSHTRGGASSPLHF.

The chain joins TRBV20-1 to TRBJ2-7; TRBD2 might be the D (6 bases). There are 14 residues in the CDR3. The V end was cut by 1 base, the J end by 4 bases, with 14 bases between. Germline CDR1 reads DFQATT; CDR2 reads SNEGSKA (reference sequence). In DNA form, the CDR3 reads TGCAGTGCTAGAGTCCGGGGACTTGATTACGAGCAGTACTTC. Residues: CSARVRGLDYEQYF.

The DNA of the CDR3 is TGTGCCAGCAGCTTAATTTATGGCCCCCAGCATTTT. It codes for CASSLIYGPQHF. The chain combines TRBV7-2 with TRBJ1-5; D not certain. Germline lookup yields CDR1 SGHTA and CDR2 FQGNSA. This CDR3 region has 12 residues. V lost 2 bases and J 10 bases, leaving 9 bases between the germline ends.

The V gene is TRBV28, the J gene TRBJ1-1; D ambiguous. The V gene's germline CDR1 is MDHEN and CDR2 SYDVKM. The CDR3 spans 12 residues. Trimming cost V 8 bases and J 5 bases, with 12 bases left between them. For the CDR3, the DNA is TGTGCCAGCGGCGGTTGGAGTACTGAAGCTTTCTTT. As protein: CASGGWSTEAFF.

This clonotype was observed a handful of times. The V and J genes are TRBV20-1 and TRBJ2-1; TRBD2 agrees at 12 bases. The CDR3 has 14 amino acids. Per germline, CDR1 DFQATT and CDR2 SNEGSKA (reference sequence). Unmatched junction bases numbered 3, after V lost 3 bases and J lost 6 bases. The CDR3 is CSARRTSGTNEQFF. The CDR3 nucleotides are TGCAGTGCTAGGAGGACTAGCGGGACCAATGAGCAGTTCTTC.

This chain links TRBV7-9 with TRBJ2-1, with 8 nucleotides matching TRBD2. Germline lookup yields CDR1 SEHNR and CDR2 FQNEAQ (reference sequence). With V trimmed by 5 bases and J by 7 bases, 10 bases remained unmatched. The CDR3 loop spans 15 amino acids. As DNA, the CDR3 is TGTGCCAGCAGCGCCAGCGGGAGAGTCCGGAATGAGCAGTTCTTC. Its protein product is CASSASGRVRNEQFF. Full variable domain (missing parts from reference TRBV7-9 and TRBJ2-1): DTGVSQNPRHKITKRGQNVTFRCDPISEHNRLYWYRQTLGQGPEFLTYFQNEAQLEKSRLLSDRFSAERPKGSFSTLEIQRTEQGDSAMYLCASSASGRVRNEQFFGPGTRLTVL.

The rearrangement joins TRBV7-2 to TRBJ2-3; TRBD2 is a possible D gene (6 bases). With 2 bases removed from V and 1 base from J, the gap between germline ends came to 10 bases. This CDR3 spans 15 amino acids. Germline V gene sequence: CDR1 SGHTA, CDR2 FQGNSA. In DNA form, the CDR3 reads TGTGCCAGCAGCTTAAGCGGAGGGCGCACAGATACGCAGTATTTT. Its protein product is CASSLSGGRTDTQYF. Supplemented by reference TRBV7-2 and TRBJ2-3, the full variable domain reads GAGVSQSPSNKVTEKGKDVELRCDPISGHTALYWYRQSLGQGLEFLIYFQGNSAPDKSGLPSDRFSAERTGGSVSTLTIQRTQQEDSAVYLCASSLSGGRTDTQYFGPGTRLTVL.

This chain links TRBV10-3 with TRBJ2-3, with D perhaps assigned TRBD1 or TRBD2 (7 bases each). Trimming cost V 11 bases and J 3 bases, with 18 bases left between them. Germline-derived CDR1 and CDR2 are ENHRY and SYGVKD. This CDR3 contains 14 residues. The CDR3, as DNA: TGTGCCGCCTCGGGGGGACAGACGACAGATACGCAGTATTTT. Amino acids: CAASGGQTTDTQYF.

The chain joins TRBV20-1 to TRBJ2-1; no reliable D call. Germline V gene lookup returns CDR1 DFQATT and CDR2 SNEGSKA (reference sequence). This CDR3 is built from 11 residues. V dropped 6 bases and J dropped 2 bases, with 5 bases sitting between them. The CDR3 bases are TGCAGTGCGTTGACCTACAATGAGCAGTTCTTC. Protein sequence: CSALTYNEQFF.

The chain joins TRBV20-1 to TRBJ2-4; D is possibly TRBD2 (5 bases). The CDR3 covers 13 residues. V was shortened by 5 bases and J by 0 bases, with 8 bases between the two germline ends. In germline, CDR1 is DFQATT, CDR2 SNEGSKA (reference sequence). The CDR3 nucleotides are TGCAGTGCTGTTGGACTAGCCAAAAACATTCAGTACTTC. Residues: CSAVGLAKNIQYF.

The chain has TRBV18 and TRBJ1-1; perhaps TRBD1 as D (5 bases). Per germline, CDR1 KGHSH and CDR2 LQKENI. This CDR3 comprises 13 residues. Trimming shortened V by 3 bases and J by 7 bases, and 12 bases separated the two germline ends. For the CDR3, the DNA is TGTGCCAGCTCACCTTTGAGGGGAGGTGAAGCTTTCTTT. Encoded protein: CASSPLRGGEAFF.

With respect to this clonotype: At one boundary the junction diverges from the germline segment, which might be a read error. V gene TRBV6-1 combines with J gene TRBJ1-2; 8 bases line up with TRBD1. CDR1 is MNHNS and CDR2 is SASEGT in the germline V gene. This CDR3 has 13 amino acids. As DNA, the CDR3 is TGTGCCAGCAGGGAAGACAGGGGAGGAGGCTACACCTTC. Protein: CASREDRGGGYTF.

The V call is TRBV27, the J call TRBJ2-5; possibly TRBD1 or TRBD2 for D (7 bases each). CDR1 is MNHEY, CDR2 SMNVEV, per germline (reference sequence). V was trimmed by 5 bases and J by 3 bases, leaving 13 bases between them. The CDR3 covers 14 residues. The CDR3 protein is CASSPTGREETQYF. In DNA, the CDR3 is TGTGCCAGCAGTCCGACAGGGAGGGAAGAGACCCAGTACTTC.

The chain couples TRBV29-1 to TRBJ2-7; D may match TRBD1 or TRBD2 (5 bases each). V was clipped by 6 bases and J by 2 bases, with 17 bases between them. This CDR3 region has 14 residues. Germline V lookup: CDR1 SQVTM, CDR2 ANQGSEA. CDR3 bases: TGCAGCGTAGTTCGGGACGGCGGAGCCTACGAGCAGTACTTC. Amino acids: CSVVRDGGAYEQYF.

Here the CDR3 reads CASAWGQETQYF. The CDR3 DNA sequence: TGTGCCAGCGCCTGGGGGCAAGAGACCCAGTACTTC. The chain links TRBV7-8 to TRBJ2-5, with D perhaps assigned TRBD1 or TRBD2 (5 bases each). This CDR3 has 12 residues. The ends were cut back, 8 bases at V and 2 bases at J, with 9 bases in the middle. Germline V gene lookup returns CDR1 SGHVS and CDR2 FQNEAQ.